The present entry profiles one T cell receptor beta chain with its context. Its antigen is not known. This CDR3 spans 17 amino acids. The J segment lost 6 bases and the V segment lost 4 bases, leaving 12 bases of the junction unmatched. In germline, CDR1 is LGHNA, CDR2 YSLEER. This sample is part of a study of cytomegalovirus exposure and HLA in healthy donors. Findings and caveats of the study: Trimming of TCR beta V- and J-genes showed a link, identified in a later analysis, to a missense DCLRE1C variant.

It was with 60 Vbeta and 13 Jbeta primers that the PCR ran. The assay was immunoSEQ multiplex PCR, and TCRdb's table has in-frame clones only and misses some. Counted here are about 190,000 clones, about 80% occurring once; the ten biggest clones make up 11% to 15%. The chain recombines TRBV4-3 with TRBJ2-1, with 10 bases aligning to TRBD2. Material for sequencing was PBMCs. This sequence originates from a woman aged 30 to 39 in good health and CMV-seropositive. CDR3 DNA: TGCGCCAGCAGCCGAGAACTTAGCGGGAGGTTTATCAATGAGCAGTTCTTC. This gives the protein CASSRELSGRFINEQFF.